This T cell receptor beta chain is from a study of OX40 agonist ivuxolimab in advanced cancers. Turning to the study itself: Patients treated during dose escalation were battling hepatocellular carcinoma, melanoma, renal cell or head and neck cancer. Three individuals attained partial responses, comprising one hepatocellular carcinoma case and two cutaneous melanoma cases. Study observations and caveats: Clonal expansion was seen in CD4+ and CD8+ blood T cells by week 6 at 0.1 to 3.0 mg/kg.

The data were produced by immunoSEQ multiplex PCR, yet TCRdb's version contains in-frame clones alone and is incomplete. The sample has approximately 40,000 clones; about 80% are singletons. As to this clone: Its antigen is as yet unknown.

Excluded were patients having autoimmune disease history or systemic immunosuppression. The TCR sequence derives from an adult with an advanced solid tumor such as melanoma, head and neck, liver or kidney cancer. The material sequenced was CD4+ or CD8+ T cells sorted from blood, taken in a trial of the OX40 agonist ivuxolimab.

CDR3 residues: CASSGGDSTTPLTGYTF. CDR3 nucleotides: TGTGCCAGCAGTGGGGGGGACAGTACTACGCCTCTAACTGGCTACACCTTC. The chain carries TRBV6-1 and TRBJ1-2, with TRBD1 matching 7 bases. Germline V CDR1 and CDR2: MNHNS, SASEGT. V lost 4 bases to trimming and J lost 7 bases; unmatched junction nucleotides: 18. This CDR3 is built from 17 residues.